The next 12 T cell receptor beta chains were all read from a single sample in a study of human T cells and chemical hapten exposure. The time point was: patch test 2, 6 weeks after DPC sensitization. Treatment: therapeutic diphenylcyclopropenone sensitization with weekly scalp DPC. A single record per CDR3 protein comes from TCRdb applying MiXCR to the RACE reads. The sample yields 80,000 to 95,000 distinct CDR3 sequences, roughly 9.6% seen once. Sequencing used whole blood, obtained in connection with sensitization to the hapten diphenylcyclopropenone (DPC). The receptors here all came from a middle-aged man with alopecia areata. Some clones in this sample may be carry-over from other donors' samples.

This clonotype came up a few times. This CDR3 is CASSGQETSYNEQFF. The CDR3 DNA reads as TGTGCCAGCAGTGGACAGGAGACCTCCTACAATGAGCAGTTCTTC. The rearrangement links TRBV12-3 or TRBV12-4 to TRBJ2-1; TRBD1 matches 7 bases. This CDR3 region has 15 residues. The junction had 4 bases not matched to a gene; V was cut back by 5 bases and J by 0 bases.

The chain recombines TRBV5-1 with TRBJ2-1; 13 nucleotides agree with TRBD2. The CDR3 has 20 amino acids. The germline gives CDR1 SGHRS, CDR2 YFSETQ. V lost 0 bases, J lost 2 bases, and 11 bases stayed unmatched. CDR3 in amino acids: CASSLDALAGGPPAYNEQFF. CDR3 DNA sequence: TGCGCCAGCAGCTTGGATGCACTAGCGGGAGGGCCGCCCGCCTACAATGAGCAGTTCTTC.

This clonotype occurred a few times. The rearrangement uses TRBV6-1 and TRBJ2-1; TRBD1 might be the D (5 bases). The CDR3 has 10 residues. Trimming stripped 7 bases from V and 7 bases from J, with 5 bases between. Germline V gives CDR1 MNHNS, CDR2 SASEGT. CDR3 loop: CASKGNEQFF. Here the CDR3 DNA reads TGTGCCAGCAAGGGGAATGAGCAGTTCTTC.

This chain connects TRBV28 to TRBJ2-1, with TRBD2 matching over 10 bases. The CDR3 is made up of 15 amino acids. Germline assignment: CDR1 MDHEN and CDR2 SYDVKM. V lost 3 bases to trimming and J lost 4 bases; unmatched junction nucleotides: 3. The CDR3 DNA reads TGTGCCAGCAGTTTGGCACTAGCGGGATACAATGAGCAGTTCTTC. Protein product: CASSLALAGYNEQFF.

This clonotype was picked up many times. This chain uses TRBV6-6 with TRBJ2-7; 9 bases match TRBD1. J gave up 1 base and V 5 bases, and 9 bases lay outside the gene matches. Germline V gene lookup returns CDR1 MNHNY and CDR2 SVGAGI (reference sequence). The CDR3 sequence is 16 residues long. The CDR3 bases are TGTGCCAGCAGTCGCCCCCCGGGACAGGGATCCTACGAGCAGTACGTC. Amino acids: CASSRPPGQGSYEQYV.

The CDR3 sequence is CSVLHRANVLTF. The CDR3 DNA reads TGCAGCGTCCTTCACCGGGCCAACGTCCTGACTTTC. J is TRBJ2-6 and V is TRBV29-1; no clear D. The CDR3 loop spans 12 amino acids. Germline CDR1 SQVTM, CDR2 ANQGSEA. The V end lost 6 bases, the J end lost 5 bases, and 8 bases lay between the germline ends.

The chain employs TRBV5-4 and TRBJ2-1; 10 bases are a match to TRBD1. The ends lost 2 bases at V and 4 bases at J; junction bases unmatched: 3. There are 15 residues in the CDR3. Looked up from germline, CDR1 is SGHNT and CDR2 is YYREEE (reference sequence). The CDR3 is CASSLPGQGYNEQFF. CDR3 nucleotides: TGTGCCAGCAGCTTACCGGGACAGGGGTACAATGAGCAGTTCTTC.

This clonotype has a handful of counts. The rearrangement links TRBV3-1 to TRBJ2-1; no firm D call. Trimming cost V 2 bases and J 6 bases, with 2 bases left between them. The CDR3 has 11 residues. The germline V gene has CDR1 LGHDT and CDR2 YNNKEL (reference sequence). The CDR3 region is CASSQFNEQFF. The CDR3 DNA reads TGTGCCAGCAGCCAATTCAATGAGCAGTTCTTC.

The J gene is TRBJ2-3, the V gene TRBV29-1; D is possibly TRBD1 (5 bases). Looked up from germline, CDR1 is SQVTM and CDR2 is ANQGSEA. Trimming removed 3 bases at V and 6 bases at J, with 19 bases between. The CDR3 extends over 15 amino acids. The CDR3 loop reads CSVDARAQGLDTQYF. Here the CDR3 DNA reads TGCAGCGTTGATGCCCGGGCCCAGGGATTGGATACGCAGTATTTT.

In its sample, this clonotype was seen a few times. CDR3 loop: CASSIRDGFGYTF. Here the CDR3 DNA reads TGTGCCAGCAGTATCCGGGACGGCTTCGGCTACACCTTC. The chain is built from TRBV6-5 and TRBJ1-2, with a tentative D call TRBD1 (5 bases). The germline gives CDR1 MNHEY, CDR2 SVGAGI. The CDR3 loop spans 13 amino acids. The V end was cut by 5 bases, the J end by 8 bases, with 15 bases between.

This clonotype showed up just a few times. This chain connects TRBV27 to TRBJ1-6; D is undetermined. V was cut by 5 bases and J by 5 bases, with 16 bases left in between. Looked up from germline, CDR1 is MNHEY and CDR2 is SMNVEV (reference sequence). CDR3 size: 16 residues. Here the CDR3 DNA reads TGTGCCAGCAGTCCCAAGATGGGGAGCCATAATTCACCCCTCCACTTT. It is translated as CASSPKMGSHNSPLHF.

This clonotype has ten or more counts. The chain carries TRBV12-3 or TRBV12-4 and TRBJ2-7; 7 bases align to TRBD1. The CDR3 length is 14 residues. The V gene end was trimmed by 8 bases and the J gene end by 3 bases; junction bases not matched to a gene: 10. CDR3 residues: CASGKGGQYYEQYF. The CDR3 nucleotides read TGTGCCAGCGGGAAAGGGGGCCAATACTACGAGCAGTACTTC.